This T cell receptor (beta chain) comes out of a study of T cells after yellow fever vaccination. Study-wide background: Fractions containing few cells were prepared with SMART-Seq v4 Ultra Low Input.

TCRdb re-analysed the 5' RACE reads in MiXCR, keeping a single row per CDR3 protein. The sample lists about 260,000 distinct CDR3 sequences, roughly 5% seen once, with roughly 3.4% in the top ten. Notes on this clonotype: Its antigen is unknown.

V was cut by 5 bases and J by 0 bases, with 11 bases left in between. Germline loops: CDR1 MRHNA, CDR2 SNTAGT. The CDR3 runs to 15 residues. Study-wide results and caveats: High-abundance clonotypes from the bulk population could contaminate FACS-sorted repertoires.

The sample was CD4+ T cells sorted from PBMCs, taken on the day of the yellow fever booster vaccination. This TCR was recovered from a man between 18 and 29 years old who received the YFV17D yellow fever vaccine. This chain uses TRBV6-4 with TRBJ2-1, with D perhaps TRBD1 (6 bases). The DNA for the CDR3 is TGTGCCAGCAGTCCTTGGACAGCCTCCTACAATGAGCAGTTCTTC. This translates into CASSPWTASYNEQFF.